This TCR beta chain was captured by sequencing in a study of cytomegalovirus exposure and HLA in healthy donors (dated by TCRdb to 2016 to 2017). Regarding the complete study: According to an earlier analysis of a few hundred of the donors, roughly 180 million T cells yielded 95 million to 140 million unique TCR beta sequences and about 300 Gb of sequence data. On average, around 240,000 unique TCR beta nucleotide sequences were sequenced per donor among 398 genotyped donors of the cohort, with roughly 20% of those sequences being non-productive. Of the roughly 390 genotyped donors, approximately 82% fell in the genetic ancestry cluster associated with self-reported Caucasian donors. Donor age, sex, ethnicity and CMV serostatus were compiled alongside the repertoire data. Around 300 gigabases of sequencing data and tens of millions of unique TCR sequences were included in an early release covering about 700 HLA-typed donors. High-throughput TCR immunosequencing, statistical association of individual TCRs with disease status, and machine learning were combined to predict cytomegalovirus infection status. The study aimed to test whether cataloging public T cell receptors could reveal signatures of past pathogen exposure. Roughly five DR-DQ haplotypes were handled as single units for association and clustering, since linkage in the cohort was strong. The later analysis used no new phenotypic data to find candidate immune exposures, relying instead on TCR beta sequences and their occurrence across donors. In addition to the first cohort of about 650 subjects, a separate validation cohort of 100 to 150 different subjects was used. Class I and class II HLA loci were covered by the typing at four-digit resolution. Every discovery cohort repertoire had been produced on one sequencing platform. Genome-wide SNP genotypes for about three fifths of the roughly 670 donors were used in a later genetic analysis, which treated that subset as a discovery cohort. The study profiled the T cell repertoires of under 700 subjects by immunosequencing and related them to cytomegalovirus serostatus. In a later analysis, previously published TCR beta repertoires from 666 donors were re-analyzed and high-resolution HLA genotyping was added so that TCR occurrence patterns could be studied. Typing coverage varied by locus: about 629-630 donors for A, B, C, DRB1 and DQB1; some 520 for DQA1; around 610 for DPA1; around 490 for DPB1. An earlier analysis of some 500 of the donors used high-throughput TCR beta sequencing to judge whether each TCR beta V gene segment behaved as functional or pseudogenic. The full study reports these points: Several of the top co-occurrence clusters appeared to be linked to parvovirus B19, influenza, CMV and Epstein-Barr virus, according to a later analysis. The sequencing pipeline was judged likely to have produced a cluster of highly shared sequence variants as a technical artifact. In an earlier analysis of some 500 of the donors, most TCR beta V segments were observed in productive rearrangements about 87% or about 30% of the time, broadly matching IMGT annotations. In the study, some 160 TCR beta chains were listed as associated with cytomegalovirus. Immune exposure information for the cohort was limited to CMV serostatus. Linkage disequilibrium might explain the correlated functional status among segregating V segments, but an unknown experimental factor could not be excluded. According to a later analysis, most CMV-associated TCR beta chains appeared to be HLA-restricted, and the HLA associations seemed to be driven largely by CMV exposure. A later genetic analysis associated a missense DCLRE1C variant with V-gene and J-gene trimming of TCR beta chains, and an independent cohort replicated the association. In this cohort, only TCR beta chains were sequenced, and detectable features were limited by the absence of alpha or paired-chain data. According to a later analysis, TCR association rates differed among HLA loci, with DRB1 alleles showing the most associated TCRs and HLA-C alleles showing the fewest. A few of the identified cytomegalovirus-associated TCR beta chains were confirmed in vitro to be specific for cytomegalovirus antigens. Compared with the roughly 700-donor mean, donors in an Asian-associated ancestry cluster had fewer N-insertions in productive TCRs, according to a later genetic analysis. The authors suggested that the approach could potentially be extended to other disease states and immunological phenotypes. A further reported finding was that TCR beta sequences accurately predicted the HLA-A and HLA-B alleles for most subjects in the first cohort. Because HLA typing was missing for some donors at each locus, association tests included only the typed subset. Cytomegalovirus status was reported to be diagnosed by the classifier with high specificity and sensitivity in both the original and validation cohorts. The earlier analysis of approximately 560 of the donors excluded approximately 17 rarely observed V segments, including chromosome 9 orphons, because counts were too low. While some public TCRs were present in many individuals, most TCR sequences turned up only very rarely across donors. Compared with equally common non-associated chains, HLA-associated TCR beta chains in a later analysis were more clonally expanded and had lower generation probabilities. At a false discovery rate of 0.05, a later analysis linked 15,000 to 20,000 TCR beta sequences to specific HLA alleles. The presence/absence analyses assumed that sequencing depth was roughly uniform across donors, and that assumption may not be true. Assigning TCR associations to individual alleles was difficult when HLA alleles, especially DR and DQ, strongly co-occurred. Because the 87-base-pair reads could not distinguish some IMGT-functional V segments, including TRBV6-2 and TRBV6-3, those segments were excluded.

Library preparation was by the immunoSEQ multiplex PCR assay. For the multiplex PCR, a mixture combining 60 forward primers for TCR Vbeta segments and 13 reverse primers for TCR Jbeta segments was used. The CDR3 region of rearranged TCR beta genes was amplified from genomic DNA by a multiplex PCR assay. Amplified TCR beta libraries were sequenced as 87-base-pair reads on the Illumina HiSeq System. The source study handled its data this way. A later analysis counted approximately 74 million unique TCR beta chains across the 640 or so repertoires, and about 10 million of these chains were shared by at least two donors. A nearest-neighbor algorithm error-corrected the raw reads and collapsed the reads into unique sequences, merging closely related sequences to remove PCR and sequencing errors. To assign V, D and J gene segments, CDR3 sequences were aligned to IMGT reference sequences. For a sequence to be retained, a match of at least six nucleotides to both a V gene segment and a J gene segment was required. Rearrangements were called productive when the CDR3 lacked stop codons and stayed in frame with V and J; all others were non-productive. CDR3 was defined by IMGT convention, running from the second conserved V-encoded cysteine to the conserved J-encoded phenylalanine. Sequences without an unambiguous match to a single V gene segment were excluded from the earlier analysis of a few hundred of the donors. In an earlier analysis of 587 of the donors, a V segment was called functional when productive rearrangements were above 56.7%, and segregating when the standard deviation between donors exceeded 5%. To diagnose cytomegalovirus status from the catalog of TCR beta chain sequences, a statistical classification framework was built. In a later analysis, V and J genes were assigned by comparing TCR nucleotide sequences against IMGT/GENE-DB human TR gene sequences. The TCRdist pipeline was used in a later analysis to assign CDR3 sequences and most-parsimonious VDJ recombination scenarios. In a later analysis, every TCR beta chain was defined by the combination of its CDR3 amino acid sequence and its V-gene family, and reads without a unique V-gene family were dropped. In a later analysis, 450 to 600 highly shared, low-generation-probability nucleotide sequences were removed to address suspected cross-contamination and a sequencing artifact. A later analysis calculated a clonal expansion index for each public chain from normalized within-repertoire ranks of inferred template counts. In a later analysis, generation probabilities were computed with a VDJ recombination model fitted to out-of-frame rearrangements, and the resulting probabilities were checked against IGoR. In a later analysis, hypergeometric tests were used to score TCR-TCR, TCR-HLA and TCR-CMV co-occurrence, with a repertoire-size bias correction applied to TCR pairs. False discovery rates were estimated in a later analysis by permuting HLA or CMV assignments 20 times. In a later analysis, co-occurring TCRs were grouped with DBSCAN, and TCRdist sequence similarity was added when clustering was performed within HLA-allele-positive subsets. For co-occurrence clustering, repertoires with fewer than 30,000 or more than 120,000 public chains were excluded, along with four to six repertoires with anomalous nucleotide sharing. The source is immuneACCESS, and TCRdb retained only in-frame sequences with V and J called. Part of the clones is not carried over; for the studies checked, unresolved V genes explain less than half of this, and the remainder is unexplained. For V, J and clone size, that table is used; D and trimming come from the DNA. The sample table records approximately 52,000 clones. Roughly 9.6% of the sample goes to the ten largest clones.

The cohort consisted of approximately 690 healthy bone marrow donors. At the time of sampling, every cohort member was nominally healthy, though immune exposures that went unrecorded were likely present. The donor was CMV seropositive and was included in the group of approximately 300 seropositive cohort members. A peripheral blood sample was provided by each donor, and peripheral blood mononuclear cells were used for TCR beta sequencing. Genomic DNA extraction from the blood cell samples was performed with the Qiagen DNeasy Blood Extraction Kit. In regard to this clone: The antigen it recognizes is unknown.

The germline V end is reduced by 5 bases and the J end by 7 bases; junction bases left unmatched: 5. The germline V gene provides CDR1 SGHTA and CDR2 FQGTGA. Its CDR3 holds 12 amino acids, cysteine through phenylalanine. Only the CDR3 DNA is retained, 36 bases long and in frame from the first base. The chain joins TRBV7-3 to TRBJ2-7, and TRBD2 matches 7 of the central bases. This sequence originates from a man in his forties or fifties in good health and CMV-seropositive. The material sequenced was PBMCs. The DNA sequence is given as TGTGCCAGCAGCCCCAACGGGAGGGAGCAGTACTTC. It is translated as CASSPNGREQYF.